These 18 T cell receptor beta chains originate from one sample sequenced in a study of blood T cell repertoires in COVID-19 (dated by TCRdb to the early 2020s). Libraries were made using the immunoSEQ multiplex PCR assay. TCRdb retrieved this table from immuneACCESS and kept in-frame rearrangements only. Not all clones are present; in checked studies, unresolved V genes account for under half, and no reason is known for the remainder. The sample table holds a few hundred thousand clones, of which roughly 89% were seen once. The ten largest clones capture over 1.5% of the sample. The sample consisted of peripheral blood. Receptors were obtained from a middle-aged woman who had recovered from COVID-19.

The chain uses TRBV28 and TRBJ2-7; TRBD1 matches 8 bases. The V gene end was trimmed by 5 bases and the J gene end by 1 base; junction bases not matched to a gene: 7. The length of the CDR3 is 15 residues. The V gene's germline CDR1 is MDHEN and CDR2 SYDVKM. The CDR3 DNA reads TGTGCCAGCAGTGACGTCCGGGACAGGTCCTACGAGCAGTACTTC. Protein: CASSDVRDRSYEQYF.

The chain combines TRBV27 with TRBJ2-5; a possible D gene is TRBD1 (5 bases). Trimming took off 5 bases at V and 4 bases at J, with 20 bases between the two ends. Germline CDR1 MNHEY, CDR2 SMNVEV (reference sequence). The CDR3 totals 16 residues. The CDR3 coding sequence is TGTGCCAGCAGTACTTACGAAAGGGGTCGTCGAGAGACCCAGTACTTC. Its translation: CASSTYERGRRETQYF.

V and J are TRBV11-2 and TRBJ1-1, with a tentative D call TRBD1 (6 bases). This CDR3 has 13 amino acids. V was cut by 0 bases and J by 9 bases, with 11 bases left in between. Germline V gene lookup returns CDR1 SGHAT and CDR2 FQNNGV. The CDR3 loop reads CASSLDRTVQAFF. CDR3 sequence (DNA): TGTGCCAGCAGCTTAGATCGGACAGTACAAGCTTTCTTT.

The chain combines TRBV5-5 with TRBJ1-2; 11 bases are shared with TRBD1. The CDR3 consists of 15 residues. V gave up 3 bases and J gave up 2 bases; unmatched junction bases: 3. Germline lookup yields CDR1 SGHKS and CDR2 YYEKEE (reference sequence). The CDR3 reads CASSWRDRGNYGYTF. The CDR3, as DNA: TGTGCCAGCAGCTGGAGGGACAGGGGGAACTATGGCTACACCTTC.

The CDR3 loop reads CASSDRYSPQHF. The DNA of the CDR3 is TGTGCCAGCAGTGACAGGTACTCTCCCCAGCATTTT. The V gene is TRBV7-2, the J gene TRBJ1-5, with D perhaps matching TRBD1 (6 bases). This CDR3 comprises 12 residues. Germline V CDR1 and CDR2: SGHTA, FQGNSA. Deletions cut 6 bases from V and 10 bases from J, with 13 bases between.

This clone has just a few counts. The chain recombines TRBV7-2 with TRBJ2-7; no clear D. The CDR3 has 14 amino acids. Trimming cost V 0 bases and J 2 bases, with 8 bases left between them. The V gene's germline CDR1 is SGHTA and CDR2 FQGNSA. CDR3 sequence: CASSLAATTYEQYF. As DNA, the CDR3 is TGTGCCAGCAGCTTAGCGGCCACTACCTACGAGCAGTACTTC.

V usage is TRBV2 and J usage is TRBJ1-3; no reliable D call. Trimming stripped 4 bases from V and 4 bases from J, with 11 bases between. This CDR3 contains 14 residues. CDR1 is SNHLY and CDR2 is FYNNEI in the germline V gene. CDR3: CASSASFEGNTIYF. The CDR3 bases are TGTGCCAGCAGTGCAAGTTTCGAGGGAAACACCATATATTTT. The variable domain in full, with the rest retrieved from reference TRBV2 and TRBJ1-3, is EPEVTQTPSHQVTQMGQEVILRCVPISNHLYFYWYRQILGQKVEFLVSFYNNEISEKSEIFDDQFSVERPDGSNFTLKIRSTKLEDSAMYFCASSASFEGNTIYFGEGSWLTVV.

V is TRBV16 and J is TRBJ1-6, with a tentative D call TRBD1 (5 bases). Germline CDR1 reads KGHSY; CDR2 reads FQNENV. Trimming removed 4 bases from V and 10 bases from J, with 17 bases in between. This CDR3 spans 15 amino acids. CDR3 loop: CASSPQGSHRSPLHF. The CDR3 DNA sequence: TGTGCCAGCAGCCCCCAGGGTAGCCATCGGTCACCCCTCCACTTT.

The rearrangement uses TRBV6-2 or TRBV6-3 and TRBJ1-2, with 9 positions matching TRBD1. CDR1 is MNHEY and CDR2 is SVGEGT in the germline V gene. V was pared by 0 bases and J by 5 bases, with 1 base of the junction left unmatched. The CDR3 covers 14 residues. CDR3 region: CASSYSGQGYGYTF. CDR3 in DNA: TGTGCCAGCAGTTACTCGGGACAGGGTTATGGCTACACCTTC.

The chain is built from TRBV18 and TRBJ2-5, with a possible D match to TRBD2 (6 bases). The CDR3 is 12 residues long. Trimming took off 4 bases at V and 9 bases at J, with 12 bases between the two ends. The germline gives CDR1 KGHSH, CDR2 LQKENI. The CDR3 bases are TGTGCCAGCTCACGGGGGGATTTGGCCCAGTACTTC. As protein: CASSRGDLAQYF.

V usage is TRBV7-3 and J usage is TRBJ2-6; D may be TRBD2 (6 bases). V gave up 6 bases and J gave up 0 bases, with 9 bases separating them. Germline lookup yields CDR1 SGHTA and CDR2 FQGTGA. This CDR3 region has 15 residues. CDR3 in amino acids: CASRGGPSGANVLTF. The DNA of the CDR3 is TGTGCCAGCAGGGGGGGACCCTCTGGGGCCAACGTCCTGACTTTC. The complete variable domain, with remaining parts taken from reference TRBV7-3 and TRBJ2-6, reads GAGVSQTPSNKVTEKGKYVELRCDPISGHTALYWYRQSLGQGPEFLIYFQGTGAADDSGLPNDRFFAVRPEGSVSTLKIQRTERGDSAVYLCASRGGPSGANVLTFGAGSRLTVL.

J is TRBJ1-2 and V is TRBV14; the match to TRBD1 covers 10 bases. Germline CDR1 reads SGHDN; CDR2 reads FVKESK. V gave up 4 bases and J gave up 4 bases; unmatched junction bases: 3. This CDR3 has 14 amino acids. In DNA form, the CDR3 reads TGTGCCAGCAGCCCGCGGACAGGGGGCTATGGCTACACCTTC. Its protein product is CASSPRTGGYGYTF.

V and J are TRBV5-4 and TRBJ2-6; no clear D gene. Germline V gene data show CDR1 as SGHNT and CDR2 as YYREEE (reference sequence). The CDR3 is 15 amino acids. V lost 4 bases and J 0 bases, leaving 8 bases between the germline ends. The CDR3 reads CASSADYSGANVLTF. The CDR3 region has the DNA TGTGCCAGCAGCGCGGATTACTCTGGGGCCAACGTCCTGACTTTC.

J is TRBJ2-5 and V is TRBV5-1; 9 bases map to TRBD2. Germline V gives CDR1 SGHRS, CDR2 YFSETQ. After removal of 5 bases from V and 2 bases from J, the junction contained 4 bases not matched to a gene. The CDR3 is made up of 14 amino acids. The DNA for the CDR3 is TGCGCCAGCAGTAGCGGGGGAGCACAAGAGACCCAGTACTTC. The encoded protein is CASSSGGAQETQYF.

V is TRBV2 and J is TRBJ1-1, with D possibly TRBD1 on 5 matching bases. CDR1 and CDR2 (germline): SNHLY, FYNNEI. This CDR3 has 14 amino acids. Trimming cost V 10 bases and J 1 base, with 16 bases left between them. The CDR3 nucleotides are TGTGCCACTTCAGGGTGGGGGGGGAACACTGAAGCTTTCTTT. Its translation: CATSGWGGNTEAFF.

A single count supports this clone. The chain carries TRBV5-8 and TRBJ1-5, with TRBD1 matching over 9 bases. J lost 6 bases, V lost 0 bases, and 10 bases had no gene match. Germline V gene data show CDR1 as SGHTS and CDR2 as YDEGEE. This CDR3 comprises 17 residues. CDR3 in amino acids: CASSLGSGQGDRQPQHF. CDR3 bases: TGTGCCAGCAGCTTGGGGTCGGGACAGGGTGATCGTCAGCCCCAGCATTTT.

This clone was observed a single time. The gene calls are TRBV5-1 and TRBJ1-6, with 9 bases lining up with TRBD1. There are 14 residues in the CDR3. Germline CDR1 is SGHRS and CDR2 is YFSETQ. The V segment lost 5 bases and the J segment 9 bases; nucleotides outside the gene matches: 6. The CDR3 DNA reads as TGCGCCAGCAGTCAGGACAGGGGAAGTTCACCCCTCCACTTT. Its protein is CASSQDRGSSPLHF.

V usage is TRBV5-4 and J usage is TRBJ2-5; 8 bases are a match to TRBD1. Trimming at V came to 1 base and at J to 5 bases, leaving 10 bases not matched to a gene. Germline assignment: CDR1 SGHNT and CDR2 YYREEE (reference sequence). The CDR3 has 16 amino acids. The CDR3 DNA sequence: TGTGCCAGCAGCTTGATGTCAGGGGGCAGCGGGGAGACCCAGTACTTC. Translation gives CASSLMSGGSGETQYF. The full variable domain, in which reference TRBV5-4 and TRBJ2-5 provide the parts outside the CDR3, is ETGVTQSPTHLIKTRGQQVTLRCSSQSGHNTVSWYQQALGQGPQFIFQYYREEENGRGNFPPRFSGLQFPNYSSELNVNALELDDSALYLCASSLMSGGSGETQYFGPGTRLLVL.